These 8 T cell receptor beta chains share one sample of origin, sequenced in a study of cytotoxic CD8 clonotypes in ibrutinib-treated CLL. Only in-frame clones appear in the TCRdb table, and some are missing; sequencing was by immunoSEQ multiplex PCR. Here the sample spans more than 75,000 clones, roughly 80% being singletons. Sequences were derived from PBMCs, sampled after 24 months of ibrutinib treatment. Receptors originate from a human donor with chronic lymphocytic leukemia.

This chain connects TRBV5-1 to TRBJ2-5, with D maybe TRBD2 (5 bases). This CDR3 spans 15 amino acids. Germline CDR1 reads SGHRS; CDR2 reads YFSETQ. V was shortened by 0 bases and J by 2 bases, with 11 bases between the two germline ends. The CDR3 nucleotides are TGCGCCAGCAGCTTGGGCGCGGGTGCGCAAGAGACCCAGTACTTC. Protein: CASSLGAGAQETQYF.

The chain links TRBV27 to TRBJ2-7; 8 positions agree with TRBD1. Unmatched junction bases numbered 4, after V lost 6 bases and J lost 6 bases. The CDR3 contains 12 residues. Germline V CDR1 and CDR2: MNHEY, SMNVEV (reference sequence). CDR3 amino acids: CASRAGGIEQYF. The CDR3 nucleotides are TGTGCCAGCAGGGCAGGGGGCATCGAGCAGTACTTC.

This clone is a singleton in its sample. The rearrangement joins TRBV9 to TRBJ2-7; D is ambiguous. CDR1 is SGDLS and CDR2 is YYNGEE in the germline V gene. Trimming cost V 4 bases and J 2 bases, with 13 bases left between them. The CDR3 contains 14 residues. The CDR3 nucleotides are TGTGCCAGCAGCCCCCCGGGCGTAACCTACGAGCAGTACTTC. It codes for CASSPPGVTYEQYF. Combining the CDR3 with reference TRBV9 and TRBJ2-7 gives the whole variable domain DSGVTQTPKHLITATGQRVTLRCSPRSGDLSVYWYQQSLDQGLQFLIQYYNGEERAKGNILERFSAQQFPDLHSELNLSSLELGDSALYFCASSPPGVTYEQYFGPGTRLTVT.

This clone was seen only a few times. The chain joins TRBV15 to TRBJ1-3, with no clear D. V lost 0 bases, J lost 7 bases, and 13 bases lay in between. This CDR3 contains 15 residues. Germline V gene data show CDR1 as LNHNV and CDR2 as YYDKDF (reference sequence). The CDR3 nucleotides read TGTGCCACCAGCAGAGATTCCCATCTCGAGAACACCATATATTTT. Its protein product is CATSRDSHLENTIYF.

The chain is built from TRBV18 and TRBJ1-1; D is ambiguous. Looked up from germline, CDR1 is KGHSH and CDR2 is LQKENI. The V end lost 6 bases, the J end lost 3 bases, and 14 bases lay between the germline ends. The CDR3 totals 14 residues. The CDR3 here is CASSWRDTDTEAFF. The CDR3 region has the DNA TGTGCCAGCTCCTGGAGGGATACGGACACTGAAGCTTTCTTT.

The chain employs TRBV5-6 and TRBJ2-4; 7 nucleotides match TRBD2. With V trimmed by 4 bases and J by 7 bases, 2 bases remained unmatched. CDR3 length: 12 amino acids. Germline CDR1 SGHDT, CDR2 YYEEEE. The chain's CDR3 is CASSMTSNIQYF. CDR3 bases: TGTGCCAGCAGCATGACTAGCAACATTCAGTACTTC.

This rearrangement joins TRBV6-1 to TRBJ1-5; 7 bases match TRBD1. Germline V lookup: CDR1 MNHNS, CDR2 SASEGT. CDR3 length: 15 amino acids. The ends lost 7 bases at V and 4 bases at J; junction bases unmatched: 10. In DNA form, the CDR3 reads TGTGCCAGCACCCACCGGGACAGACTTAATCAGCCCCAGCATTTT. As protein: CASTHRDRLNQPQHF.

V is TRBV5-1 and J is TRBJ1-1, with 8 nucleotides matching TRBD1. CDR3 size: 19 residues. V gave up 4 bases and J gave up 0 bases; unmatched junction bases: 17. Germline assignment: CDR1 SGHRS and CDR2 YFSETQ. The CDR3 sequence: CASSPGIGTGQRMNTEAFF. The DNA of the CDR3 is TGCGCCAGCAGCCCAGGGATTGGGACAGGCCAAAGGATGAACACTGAAGCTTTCTTT.